This entry lists 19 T cell receptor beta chains sequenced from one sample in a study of neurological immune-mediated disorders. TCRdb re-analysed the 5' RACE reads in MiXCR, keeping a single row per CDR3 protein. The sample has about 58,000 distinct CDR3 sequences; roughly 3.5% are singletons. The sample comprised PBMCs. These receptors originate from a woman aged 55-70 years with multiple sclerosis.

Many counts were recorded for this clonotype. The V call is TRBV5-6, the J call TRBJ2-7; D could derive from TRBD1 or TRBD2 (5 bases each). Germline CDR1 SGHDT, CDR2 YYEEEE. This CDR3 has 14 residues. Trimming took 7 bases from V and 3 from J, leaving 17 bases between them. The CDR3 loop is CASQDGTELYEQYF. The CDR3 nucleotides read TGTGCCAGCCAAGACGGGACGGAACTCTACGAGCAGTACTTC.

Ten or more counts support this clonotype. The chain employs TRBV6-5 and TRBJ1-4; D possibly corresponds to TRBD1 (5 bases). This CDR3 has 14 residues. Trimming removed 5 bases from V and 7 bases from J, with 14 bases in between. Per the germline V gene, CDR1 is MNHEY and CDR2 is SVGAGI. CDR3 in amino acids: CASSPRLGGEKLFF. Here the CDR3 DNA reads TGTGCCAGCAGTCCCCGGTTGGGGGGTGAAAAACTGTTTTTT.

In this sample, this clonotype turned up a few times. The chain joins TRBV10-3 to TRBJ1-2, with D perhaps TRBD1 (5 bases). Trimming removed 8 bases from V and 1 base from J, with 20 bases in between. In germline, CDR1 is ENHRY, CDR2 SYGVKD. The CDR3 is 16 residues long. CDR3 amino acids: CAIGGNSGRYNYGYTF. The CDR3 DNA follows: TGTGCCATCGGGGGAAACTCAGGTCGTTATAACTATGGCTACACCTTC.

This clonotype was detected many times. J is TRBJ1-5 and V is TRBV6-2 or TRBV6-3, with D hard to call. Between the trimmed V and J ends, which lost 2 bases and 3 bases, there was a span of 14 bases. Germline V gene sequence: CDR1 MNHEY, CDR2 SVGEGT. The CDR3 extends over 16 amino acids. CDR3 amino acids: CASSYPREGHNQPQHF. The CDR3 nucleotides read TGTGCCAGCAGTTACCCGCGGGAGGGTCACAATCAGCCCCAGCATTTT.

At least ten counts were recorded for this clonotype. The V call is TRBV20-1, the J call TRBJ1-4, with D hard to call. The CDR3 extends over 15 amino acids. Trimming shortened V by 6 bases and J by 8 bases, and 22 bases separated the two germline ends. The germline V gene has CDR1 DFQATT and CDR2 SNEGSKA (reference sequence). CDR3 in amino acids: CSAPSPPPMIEKLFF. The CDR3 nucleotides are TGCAGTGCCCCGAGTCCTCCACCCATGATAGAAAAACTGTTTTTT.

Many counts were recorded for this clonotype. The V call is TRBV3-1, the J call TRBJ2-3, with TRBD2 as a possible D gene (7 bases). The CDR3 contains 17 residues. Looked up from germline, CDR1 is LGHDT and CDR2 is YNNKEL (reference sequence). The V and J ends lost 4 bases and 1 base respectively, with 18 bases between them. The CDR3 loop reads CASSPSASGGGTDTQYF. The CDR3 coding sequence is TGTGCCAGCAGCCCCTCCGCGTCGGGGGGCGGCACAGATACGCAGTATTTT.

In its sample, this clonotype was seen many times. The chain joins TRBV5-1 to TRBJ2-1, with 8 bases matching TRBD2. After removal of 4 bases from V and 2 bases from J, the junction contained 8 bases not matched to a gene. The CDR3 consists of 16 residues. The germline V gene encodes CDR1 SGHRS and CDR2 YFSETQ. CDR3 sequence: CASSARGGQAYNEQFF. In nucleotides, the CDR3 is TGCGCCAGCAGCGCCCGGGGGGGCCAAGCCTACAATGAGCAGTTCTTC. Full variable domain (rest looked up from reference TRBV5-1 and TRBJ2-1): KAGVTQTPRYLIKTRGQQVTLSCSPISGHRSVSWYQQTPGQGLQFLFEYFSETQRNKGNFPGRFSGRQFSNSRSEMNVSTLELGDSALYLCASSARGGQAYNEQFFGPGTRLTVL.

This clonotype came up many times. The DNA of the CDR3 is TGCGCCAGCAGCTTGGGGCCCACAGGGGGCGCGGGAGAGACCCAGTACTTC. Translating gives CASSLGPTGGAGETQYF. The chain couples TRBV5-1 to TRBJ2-5, with TRBD1 matching 9 bases. Per germline, CDR1 SGHRS and CDR2 YFSETQ. The V segment lost 0 bases and the J segment 4 bases; nucleotides outside the gene matches: 10. The CDR3 sequence is 17 residues long.

This clonotype came up many times. This chain joins TRBV4-1 and TRBJ2-7, with unresolved D. The CDR3 totals 14 residues. Germline values: CDR1 MGHRA, CDR2 YSYEKL. V lost 0 bases, J lost 3 bases, and 9 bases lay in between. In DNA form, the CDR3 reads TGCGCCAGCAGCCAAGACGCGGCTTACTACGAGCAGTACTTC. Its protein product is CASSQDAAYYEQYF.

This clonotype showed up many times. V usage is TRBV12-3 or TRBV12-4 and J usage is TRBJ1-1, with D perhaps TRBD1 (6 bases). V lost 2 bases and J lost 3, with 10 bases in between. The CDR3 has 14 residues. The chain's CDR3 is CASSLWGPDTEAFF. The CDR3 DNA reads as TGTGCCAGCAGTTTATGGGGGCCGGACACTGAAGCTTTCTTT.

Turning to this clonotype: Germline and junction disagree at one end, which may indicate a read error. The V and J genes are TRBV7-7 and TRBJ2-5; a possible D gene is TRBD1 (6 bases). This CDR3 has 13 amino acids. The germline V gene encodes CDR1 SSHAT and CDR2 FNYEAQ (reference sequence). For the CDR3, the DNA is TGTGCTAGCAGCCCCGGACAGACAGAGACCCAGTACTTC. Encoded protein: CASSPGQTETQYF. The complete variable domain, with remaining parts taken from reference TRBV7-7 and TRBJ2-5, reads GAGVSQSPRYKVTKRGQDVTLRCDPISSHATLYWYQQALGQGPEFLTYFNYEAQPDKSGLPSDRFSAERPEGSISTLTIQRTEQRDSAMYRCASSPGQTETQYFGPGTRLLVL.

This clonotype was picked up many times. V gene TRBV10-3 combines with J gene TRBJ1-5; 7 bases agree with TRBD1. The CDR3 runs 16 residues. CDR1 and CDR2 (germline): ENHRY, SYGVKD. V was pared by 6 bases and J by 8 bases, with 16 bases of the junction left unmatched. The chain's CDR3 is CAISQTPTGLSEPQHF. CDR3 nucleotides: TGTGCCATCAGCCAAACACCGACAGGGCTGAGCGAGCCCCAGCATTTT.

The table lists this clonotype with many counts. The chain joins TRBV4-1 to TRBJ1-1; TRBD1 might be the D (5 bases). V was pared by 2 bases and J by 5 bases, with 12 bases between. CDR1 is MGHRA and CDR2 is YSYEKL in the germline V gene. The CDR3 length is 14 residues. The CDR3: CASSQRQPQTEAFF. CDR3 DNA sequence: TGCGCCAGCAGCCAAAGACAGCCCCAAACTGAAGCTTTCTTT.

This clonotype was observed at least ten times. The V call is TRBV5-1, the J call TRBJ2-7, with 10 bases that match TRBD2. V lost 5 bases and J lost 2; bases outside the gene matches: 16. CDR1 and CDR2 from the germline V gene are SGHRS and YFSETQ. The CDR3 extends over 18 amino acids. In DNA, the CDR3 is TGCGCCAGCAGATGGGCGCCTAGCGGGGGCGCGTCAGCCTACGAGCAGTACTTC. Translated: CASRWAPSGGASAYEQYF.

Many counts were recorded for this clonotype. The gene calls are TRBV6-6 and TRBJ2-5; TRBD1 agrees at 8 bases. The ends lost 0 bases at V and 4 bases at J; junction bases unmatched: 10. CDR3 length: 17 amino acids. CDR1 MNHNY and CDR2 SVGAGI come from the germline V gene (reference sequence). The CDR3 sequence is CASSYSVRGQAGETQYF. The CDR3 nucleotides are TGTGCCAGCAGTTACTCGGTGAGGGGACAGGCAGGAGAGACCCAGTACTTC.

This clonotype was picked up many times. J is TRBJ2-7 and V is TRBV29-1; 10 nucleotides match TRBD1. Looked up from germline, CDR1 is SQVTM and CDR2 is ANQGSEA. This CDR3 has 14 amino acids. With 4 bases clipped from V and 6 bases from J, the junction kept 9 bases outside the gene matches. In nucleotides, the CDR3 is TGCAGCGTTGCCCAGGGACAGGGGATCGGCGAGCAGTACTTC. This translates into CSVAQGQGIGEQYF.

This clonotype was seen repeatedly, ten times or more. This chain uses TRBV15 with TRBJ2-1; D is undetermined. V gave up 1 base and J gave up 4 bases, with 2 bases separating them. Germline loops: CDR1 LNHNV, CDR2 YYDKDF (reference sequence). The CDR3 extends over 12 amino acids. Here the CDR3 DNA reads TGTGCCACCAGCAGAGGGTACAATGAGCAGTTCTTC. It specifies CATSRGYNEQFF.

This clonotype occurred many times. The rearrangement joins TRBV6-2 or TRBV6-3 to TRBJ1-1; 8 positions agree with TRBD1. Germline CDR1 and CDR2: MNHEY and SVGEGT. Trimming at V came to 6 bases and at J to 4 bases, leaving 7 bases not matched to a gene. This CDR3 has 14 amino acids. The chain's CDR3 is CASSWDRRFTEAFF. The CDR3 bases are TGTGCCAGCAGCTGGGACAGGCGATTCACTGAAGCTTTCTTT.

A few counts support this clonotype. V usage is TRBV5-1 and J usage is TRBJ2-7; D uncertain. V lost 0 bases, J lost 2 bases, and 12 bases lay in between. The CDR3 sequence is 15 residues long. Per the germline V gene, CDR1 is SGHRS and CDR2 is YFSETQ. CDR3 DNA: TGCGCCAGCAGCTTGGGTCACGGAAACACCTACGAGCAGTACTTC. Its protein is CASSLGHGNTYEQYF.